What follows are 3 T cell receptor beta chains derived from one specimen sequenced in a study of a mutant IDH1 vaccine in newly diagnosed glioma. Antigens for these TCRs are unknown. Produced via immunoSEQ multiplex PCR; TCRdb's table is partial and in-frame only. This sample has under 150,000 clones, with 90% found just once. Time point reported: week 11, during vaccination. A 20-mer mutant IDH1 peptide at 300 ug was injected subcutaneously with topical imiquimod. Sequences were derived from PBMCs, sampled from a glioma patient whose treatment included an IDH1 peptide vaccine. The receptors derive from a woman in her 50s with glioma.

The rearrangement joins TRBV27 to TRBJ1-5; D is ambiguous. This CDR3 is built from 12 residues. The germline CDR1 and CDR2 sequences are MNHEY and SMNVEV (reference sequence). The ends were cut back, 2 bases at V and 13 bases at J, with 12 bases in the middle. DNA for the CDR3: TGTGCCAGCAGTTTAAAAAGGCTCCGACAGCATTTT. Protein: CASSLKRLRQHF.

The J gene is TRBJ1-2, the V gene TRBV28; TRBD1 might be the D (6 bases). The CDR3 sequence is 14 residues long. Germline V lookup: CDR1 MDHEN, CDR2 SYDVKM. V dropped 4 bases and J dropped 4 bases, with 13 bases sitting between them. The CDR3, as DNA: TGTGCCAGCAGTTGGGGGGCAGTCAGCTATGGCTACACCTTC. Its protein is CASSWGAVSYGYTF.

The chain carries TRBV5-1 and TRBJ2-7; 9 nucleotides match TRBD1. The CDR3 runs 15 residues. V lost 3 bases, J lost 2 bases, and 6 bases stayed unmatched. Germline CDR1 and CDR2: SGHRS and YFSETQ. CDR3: CASSSWTGETYEQYF. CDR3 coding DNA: TGCGCCAGCAGCTCATGGACAGGGGAGACCTACGAGCAGTACTTC.